The 2 T cell receptor beta chains given below trace back to one sample, sequenced in a study of shared clonotypes between healthy human individuals. Measured with immunoSEQ multiplex PCR; TCRdb has only the in-frame clones, and not every one. The table records 2,500,000 or so clones, about 92% of them present only once. Sequenced input: naive CD4+ T cells sorted from blood. Described subset: CD45RA+ positively selected. These receptors all come from a man between 18 and 35 years old in good health.

The chain employs TRBV7-9 and TRBJ2-3; D gene unclear. Germline loops: CDR1 SEHNR, CDR2 FQNEAQ (reference sequence). The CDR3 has 13 residues. V was shortened by 4 bases and J by 7 bases, with 12 bases between the two germline ends. CDR3 DNA: TGTGCCAGCAGCTCCCCCGTCCGTAATACGCAGTATTTT. Translating it yields CASSSPVRNTQYF.

V gene TRBV19 combines with J gene TRBJ2-7; D gene ambiguous. Trimming pared 5 bases from V and 1 base from J, leaving 12 bases between. Germline CDR1 reads LNHDA; CDR2 reads SQIVND (reference sequence). The CDR3 has 14 residues. CDR3 nucleotide sequence: TGTGCCAGTAGTCCATTTACCTTGTCCTACGAGCAGTACTTC. It translates to CASSPFTLSYEQYF.